This T cell receptor (beta chain) was identified during a study of response to subunit inactivated influenza vaccine. V lost 0 bases to trimming and J lost 2 bases, with 14 bases between them. The CDR3 has 17 residues. CDR1 and CDR2 from the germline V gene are MNHEY and SVGAGI. This clonotype was counted between two and nine times. Its antigen is undetermined. TCRdb reprocessed the RT-PCR reads via MiXCR and lists one record per CDR3 protein. The table has around 530,000 distinct CDR3 sequences, 12% seen once; the top ten hold more than 8.5%. Study-level points and caveats: The authors suggested that every seasonal influenza vaccination recruits few new T cells.

The specimen comprised PBMCs from blood, sampled on the day of vaccination. The chain is built from TRBV6-5 and TRBJ2-1; D not resolved. The sequence came from a man aged 45 to 65 who received an inactivated influenza vaccine. In DNA, the CDR3 is TGTGCCAGCAGTTACTCGTCGTCCGAGCGAACCTACAATGAGCAGTTCTTC. Protein: CASSYSSSERTYNEQFF.